The 23 T cell receptor beta chains reported below all come from one sample, sequenced in a study of blood T cell repertoires in COVID-19. The repertoire was sequenced with immunoSEQ multiplex PCR; TCRdb's copy has only in-frame clones and lacks some. The sample carries about 250,000 clones, roughly 88% recorded once. Sequencing was done on a sample of peripheral blood. The receptors shown here come from a woman of 80 years or more with COVID-19, enrolled during active disease.

Concerning this clone: Other DNA sequences within the sample encode an identical CDR3. V and J are TRBV5-1 and TRBJ2-5, with 9 bases fitting TRBD1. This CDR3 spans 14 amino acids. Germline trimming cut 8 bases from V and 5 bases from J; bases unmatched to any gene: 10. The germline CDR1 and CDR2 sequences are SGHRS and YFSETQ. The CDR3 sequence is CASSAGQGKETQYF. CDR3 nucleotide sequence: TGCGCCAGTAGCGCGGGACAGGGTAAGGAGACCCAGTACTTC.

This clone was observed a single time. The chain has TRBV18 and TRBJ1-5; no clear D. Germline V lookup: CDR1 KGHSH, CDR2 LQKENI. The V gene lost 6 bases and the J gene lost 6 bases, with 15 bases spanning the gap. The CDR3 has 14 residues. The DNA of the CDR3 is TGTGCCAGCTCGCGGGGAGAGGGAGGTCAGCCCCAGCATTTT. Amino acid sequence: CASSRGEGGQPQHF.

The chain employs TRBV18 and TRBJ2-5, with unresolved D. The CDR3 runs to 12 residues. Germline V lookup: CDR1 KGHSH, CDR2 LQKENI. V lost 6 bases and J 4 bases, leaving 9 bases between the germline ends. As DNA, the CDR3 is TGTGCCAGCTCGAGCCAGCGAGAGACCCAGTACTTC. Protein sequence: CASSSQRETQYF.

The chain joins TRBV10-3 to TRBJ2-3; D remains unclear. This CDR3 is built from 12 residues. Deletions cut 2 bases from V and 10 bases from J, with 10 bases between. CDR1 is ENHRY, CDR2 SYGVKD, per germline. The CDR3 coding sequence is TGTGCCATCAGTGAGAATGACTGGGCGCAGTATTTT. Protein product: CAISENDWAQYF.

The V and J genes are TRBV27 and TRBJ1-2; a weak D match, TRBD1 (6 bases). CDR3 length: 13 residues. V gave up 3 bases and J gave up 4 bases, with 9 bases separating them. CDR1 is MNHEY and CDR2 is SMNVEV in the germline V gene (reference sequence). The CDR3 region is CASSFRGGYGYTF. Here the CDR3 DNA reads TGTGCCAGCAGTTTCAGGGGCGGCTATGGCTACACCTTC.

This chain uses TRBV5-1 with TRBJ2-4; TRBD1 aligns across 7 bases. CDR3 length equals 14 residues. The V and J ends lost 0 bases and 9 bases, in that order; junction bases with no gene match: 6. Germline CDR1 SGHRS, CDR2 YFSETQ. CDR3 coding DNA: TGCGCCAGCAGCTTGGGGGACAGTAAGGGCATTCAGTACTTC. It specifies CASSLGDSKGIQYF.

This chain links TRBV28 with TRBJ2-3, with 7 bases lining up with TRBD1. V trimming: 5 bases; J trimming: 4 bases; junction bases outside the gene matches: 9. Germline CDR1 is MDHEN and CDR2 is SYDVKM. The CDR3 totals 15 residues. CDR3 residues: CASSPPRQGADTQYF. The CDR3 DNA reads TGTGCCAGCAGTCCCCCGAGACAGGGAGCAGATACGCAGTATTTT. Full variable domain (rest looked up from reference TRBV28 and TRBJ2-3): DVKVTQSSRYLVKRTGEKVFLECVQDMDHENMFWYRQDPGLGLRLIYFSYDVKMKEKGDIPEGYSVSREKKERFSLILESASTNQTSMYLCASSPPRQGADTQYFGPGTRLTVL.

The chain is built from TRBV3-1 (or the pseudogene TRBV3-2) and TRBJ2-7; TRBD2 aligns across 9 bases. The length of the CDR3 is 15 residues. Trimming at V came to 6 bases and at J to 1 base, leaving 7 bases not matched to a gene. Germline V lookup: CDR1 LGHDT, CDR2 YNNKEL (reference sequence). The DNA of the CDR3 is TGTGCCAGCAGTCTCAGCGGGGGGTCTTCCTACGAGCAGTACTTC. It is translated as CASSLSGGSSYEQYF.

The chain carries TRBV12-3 or TRBV12-4 and TRBJ1-5; D is uncertain. V lost 6 bases to trimming and J lost 3 bases, with 9 bases between them. The CDR3 runs to 13 residues. The CDR3: CASRYQDNQPQHF. DNA of the CDR3: TGTGCCAGCAGGTATCAGGACAATCAGCCCCAGCATTTT.

The chain carries TRBV28 and TRBJ1-4, with 8 positions matching TRBD1. The CDR3 sequence is 15 residues long. The germline gives CDR1 MDHEN, CDR2 SYDVKM. Trimming at V came to 4 bases and at J to 5 bases, leaving 6 bases not matched to a gene. Here the CDR3 DNA reads TGTGCCAGCAGTTCACATGGACAGGGAAATGAAAAACTGTTTTTT. Translation: CASSSHGQGNEKLFF.

In this sample, this clone turned up a few times. The J gene is TRBJ2-1, the V gene TRBV5-1; 10 bases align to TRBD2. This CDR3 is built from 17 residues. V lost 4 bases and J lost 1; bases outside the gene matches: 8. From germline, CDR1 is SGHRS and CDR2 YFSETQ. This CDR3 is CASSVSPSGGSYNEQFF. The CDR3 DNA sequence: TGCGCCAGCAGCGTATCCCCTAGCGGGGGATCCTACAATGAGCAGTTCTTC.

J is TRBJ1-2 and V is TRBV3-1 (or the pseudogene TRBV3-2); no firm D call. V lost 3 bases and J lost 8, with 16 bases in between. Germline CDR1 is LGHDT and CDR2 is YNNKEL (reference sequence). This CDR3 is 14 amino acids long. The CDR3 nucleotides read TGTGCCAGCAGCCAGGAGTCCGTCCTTGTGGGCTACACCTTC. Translating gives CASSQESVLVGYTF.

V usage is TRBV9 and J usage is TRBJ2-5; 12 nucleotides match TRBD2. From germline, CDR1 is SGDLS and CDR2 YYNGEE. The V segment lost 0 bases and the J segment 5 bases; nucleotides outside the gene matches: 5. The CDR3 extends over 16 amino acids. The CDR3 here is CASSVGTSGVVETQYF. The CDR3 nucleotides read TGTGCCAGCAGCGTAGGGACTAGCGGGGTTGTGGAGACCCAGTACTTC.

The chain recombines TRBV7-2 with TRBJ1-1; unclear D gene. The CDR3 extends over 14 amino acids. V lost 0 bases and J lost 1, with 6 bases in between. Germline V gene data show CDR1 as SGHTA and CDR2 as FQGNSA. The CDR3 bases are TGTGCCAGCAGCTTAGCGCGCAAGAACACTGAAGCTTTCTTT. It translates to CASSLARKNTEAFF. The whole variable domain, remainder taken from reference TRBV7-2 and TRBJ1-1, is GAGVSQSPSNKVTEKGKDVELRCDPISGHTALYWYRQSLGQGLEFLIYFQGNSAPDKSGLPSDRFSAERTGGSVSTLTIQRTQQEDSAVYLCASSLARKNTEAFFGQGTRLTVV.

The V gene is TRBV7-9, the J gene TRBJ1-1, with 11 bases aligning to TRBD1. CDR3 length equals 16 residues. V lost 2 bases to trimming and J lost 0 bases; unmatched junction nucleotides: 2. Germline CDR1 SEHNR, CDR2 FQNEAQ (reference sequence). CDR3: CASSLWTGGMNTEAFF. The CDR3 nucleotides read TGTGCCAGCAGCTTATGGACAGGGGGCATGAACACTGAAGCTTTCTTT.

This CDR3 is CASSQLGETGMRETQYF. CDR3 sequence (DNA): TGTGCCAGCAGCCAATTGGGCGAGACAGGGATGAGAGAGACCCAGTACTTC. The chain carries TRBV3-1 (or the pseudogene TRBV3-2) and TRBJ2-5; TRBD1 matches at 7 bases. The CDR3 has 17 residues. The V gene end was trimmed by 2 bases and the J gene end by 4 bases; junction bases not matched to a gene: 13. The V gene's germline CDR1 is LGHDT and CDR2 YNNKEL (reference sequence).

This clone came up once. The chain is built from TRBV19 and TRBJ1-5; D remains unclear. V lost 4 bases and J 4 bases, leaving 5 bases between the germline ends. The germline gives CDR1 LNHDA, CDR2 SQIVND (reference sequence). The CDR3 runs to 12 residues. The CDR3 nucleotides are TGTGCCAGTAGTACGGTAAATCAGCCCCAGCATTTT. This encodes CASSTVNQPQHF.

This chain connects TRBV18 to TRBJ1-1; D call uncertain. Trimming took 6 bases from V and 0 from J, leaving 11 bases between them. The CDR3 is 14 residues long. Germline V gene data show CDR1 as KGHSH and CDR2 as LQKENI. For the CDR3, the DNA is TGTGCCAGCTCCCCAAATACACTGAACACTGAAGCTTTCTTT. This gives the protein CASSPNTLNTEAFF.

The chain links TRBV3-1 (or the pseudogene TRBV3-2) to TRBJ1-1; a possible D gene is TRBD1 (5 bases). CDR3 length: 17 residues. V gave up 2 bases and J gave up 6 bases, with 22 bases separating them. The germline V gene has CDR1 LGHDT and CDR2 YNNKEL (reference sequence). Here the CDR3 DNA reads TGTGCCAGCAGCCAAAACGATTACAGGTTTTATGGGTCTGAAGCTTTCTTT. This encodes CASSQNDYRFYGSEAFF.

CDR3 sequence reads: CASRAGGLGANVLTF. For the CDR3, the DNA is TGTGCCAGCAGGGCAGGGGGTCTTGGGGCCAACGTCCTGACTTTC. This sequence joins TRBV27 and TRBJ2-6, with 7 nucleotides matching TRBD1. This CDR3 is 15 amino acids long. Losses at the gene ends were 6 bases for V and 3 bases for J; bases not matched to a gene: 5. CDR1 MNHEY and CDR2 SMNVEV come from the germline V gene (reference sequence).

This chain links TRBV11-2 with TRBJ2-3; 9 bases fit TRBD1. CDR1 is SGHAT and CDR2 is FQNNGV in the germline V gene. The length of the CDR3 is 18 residues. J lost 2 bases, V lost 1 base, and 10 bases had no gene match. CDR3 nucleotides: TGTGCCAGCAGCTTAGGGGGAAGGGGGACAGGGTACACAGATACGCAGTATTTT. The encoded protein is CASSLGGRGTGYTDTQYF. The whole variable domain, remainder taken from reference TRBV11-2 and TRBJ2-3, is EAGVAQSPRYKIIEKRQSVAFWCNPISGHATLYWYQQILGQGPKLLIQFQNNGVVDDSQLPKDRFSAERLKGVDSTLKIQPAKLEDSAVYLCASSLGGRGTGYTDTQYFGPGTRLTVL.

The chain employs TRBV5-1 and TRBJ2-1; 9 bases map to TRBD1. The CDR3 contains 14 residues. CDR1 is SGHRS, CDR2 YFSETQ, per germline. The V gene end was trimmed by 4 bases and the J gene end by 6 bases; junction bases not matched to a gene: 5. This CDR3 reads CASSPQTGGNEQFF. The CDR3 DNA is TGCGCCAGCAGCCCCCAGACAGGGGGCAATGAGCAGTTCTTC.

The chain links TRBV2 to TRBJ2-5; D unresolved. The length of the CDR3 is 11 residues. Germline values: CDR1 SNHLY, CDR2 FYNNEI. V lost 6 bases, J lost 5 bases, and 7 bases lay in between. CDR3 DNA sequence: TGTGCCAGCAGAACCGGGGAGACCCAGTACTTC. Translation: CASRTGETQYF.